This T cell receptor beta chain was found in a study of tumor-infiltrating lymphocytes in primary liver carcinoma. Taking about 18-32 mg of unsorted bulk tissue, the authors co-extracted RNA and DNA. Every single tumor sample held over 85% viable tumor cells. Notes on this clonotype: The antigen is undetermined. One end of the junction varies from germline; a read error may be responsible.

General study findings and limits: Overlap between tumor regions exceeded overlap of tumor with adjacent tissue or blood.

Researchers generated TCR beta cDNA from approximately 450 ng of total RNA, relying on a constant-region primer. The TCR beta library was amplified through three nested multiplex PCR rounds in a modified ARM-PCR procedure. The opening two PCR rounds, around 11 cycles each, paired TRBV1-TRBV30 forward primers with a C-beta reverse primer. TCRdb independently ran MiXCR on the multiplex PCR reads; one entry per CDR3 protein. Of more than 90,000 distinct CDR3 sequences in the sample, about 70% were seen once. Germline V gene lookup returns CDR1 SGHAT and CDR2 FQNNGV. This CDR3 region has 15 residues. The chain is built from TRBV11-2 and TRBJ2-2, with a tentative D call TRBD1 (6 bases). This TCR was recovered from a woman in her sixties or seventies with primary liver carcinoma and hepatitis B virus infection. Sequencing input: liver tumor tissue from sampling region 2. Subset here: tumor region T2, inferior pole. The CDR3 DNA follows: TGTGCCAGCAGCCCCCGTTCTGGGGGCTCCGGGAAGCTGTTTTTC. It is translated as CASSPRSGGSGKLFF.